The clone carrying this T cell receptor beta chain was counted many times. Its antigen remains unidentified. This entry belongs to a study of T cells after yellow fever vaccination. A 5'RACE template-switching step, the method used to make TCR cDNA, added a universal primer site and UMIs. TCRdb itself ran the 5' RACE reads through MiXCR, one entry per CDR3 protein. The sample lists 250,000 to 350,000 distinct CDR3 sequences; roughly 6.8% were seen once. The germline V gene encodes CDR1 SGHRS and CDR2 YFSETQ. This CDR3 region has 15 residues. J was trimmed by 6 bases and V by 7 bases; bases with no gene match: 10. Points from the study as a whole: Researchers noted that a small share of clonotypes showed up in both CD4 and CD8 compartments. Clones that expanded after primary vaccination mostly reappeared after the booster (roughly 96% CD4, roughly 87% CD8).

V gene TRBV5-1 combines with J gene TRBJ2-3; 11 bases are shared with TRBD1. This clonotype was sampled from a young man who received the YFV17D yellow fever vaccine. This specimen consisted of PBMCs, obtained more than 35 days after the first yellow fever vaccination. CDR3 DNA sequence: TGCGCCAGCCAACTCGGACAGGGGGCGCCGGATACGCAGTATTTT. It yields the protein CASQLGQGAPDTQYF.